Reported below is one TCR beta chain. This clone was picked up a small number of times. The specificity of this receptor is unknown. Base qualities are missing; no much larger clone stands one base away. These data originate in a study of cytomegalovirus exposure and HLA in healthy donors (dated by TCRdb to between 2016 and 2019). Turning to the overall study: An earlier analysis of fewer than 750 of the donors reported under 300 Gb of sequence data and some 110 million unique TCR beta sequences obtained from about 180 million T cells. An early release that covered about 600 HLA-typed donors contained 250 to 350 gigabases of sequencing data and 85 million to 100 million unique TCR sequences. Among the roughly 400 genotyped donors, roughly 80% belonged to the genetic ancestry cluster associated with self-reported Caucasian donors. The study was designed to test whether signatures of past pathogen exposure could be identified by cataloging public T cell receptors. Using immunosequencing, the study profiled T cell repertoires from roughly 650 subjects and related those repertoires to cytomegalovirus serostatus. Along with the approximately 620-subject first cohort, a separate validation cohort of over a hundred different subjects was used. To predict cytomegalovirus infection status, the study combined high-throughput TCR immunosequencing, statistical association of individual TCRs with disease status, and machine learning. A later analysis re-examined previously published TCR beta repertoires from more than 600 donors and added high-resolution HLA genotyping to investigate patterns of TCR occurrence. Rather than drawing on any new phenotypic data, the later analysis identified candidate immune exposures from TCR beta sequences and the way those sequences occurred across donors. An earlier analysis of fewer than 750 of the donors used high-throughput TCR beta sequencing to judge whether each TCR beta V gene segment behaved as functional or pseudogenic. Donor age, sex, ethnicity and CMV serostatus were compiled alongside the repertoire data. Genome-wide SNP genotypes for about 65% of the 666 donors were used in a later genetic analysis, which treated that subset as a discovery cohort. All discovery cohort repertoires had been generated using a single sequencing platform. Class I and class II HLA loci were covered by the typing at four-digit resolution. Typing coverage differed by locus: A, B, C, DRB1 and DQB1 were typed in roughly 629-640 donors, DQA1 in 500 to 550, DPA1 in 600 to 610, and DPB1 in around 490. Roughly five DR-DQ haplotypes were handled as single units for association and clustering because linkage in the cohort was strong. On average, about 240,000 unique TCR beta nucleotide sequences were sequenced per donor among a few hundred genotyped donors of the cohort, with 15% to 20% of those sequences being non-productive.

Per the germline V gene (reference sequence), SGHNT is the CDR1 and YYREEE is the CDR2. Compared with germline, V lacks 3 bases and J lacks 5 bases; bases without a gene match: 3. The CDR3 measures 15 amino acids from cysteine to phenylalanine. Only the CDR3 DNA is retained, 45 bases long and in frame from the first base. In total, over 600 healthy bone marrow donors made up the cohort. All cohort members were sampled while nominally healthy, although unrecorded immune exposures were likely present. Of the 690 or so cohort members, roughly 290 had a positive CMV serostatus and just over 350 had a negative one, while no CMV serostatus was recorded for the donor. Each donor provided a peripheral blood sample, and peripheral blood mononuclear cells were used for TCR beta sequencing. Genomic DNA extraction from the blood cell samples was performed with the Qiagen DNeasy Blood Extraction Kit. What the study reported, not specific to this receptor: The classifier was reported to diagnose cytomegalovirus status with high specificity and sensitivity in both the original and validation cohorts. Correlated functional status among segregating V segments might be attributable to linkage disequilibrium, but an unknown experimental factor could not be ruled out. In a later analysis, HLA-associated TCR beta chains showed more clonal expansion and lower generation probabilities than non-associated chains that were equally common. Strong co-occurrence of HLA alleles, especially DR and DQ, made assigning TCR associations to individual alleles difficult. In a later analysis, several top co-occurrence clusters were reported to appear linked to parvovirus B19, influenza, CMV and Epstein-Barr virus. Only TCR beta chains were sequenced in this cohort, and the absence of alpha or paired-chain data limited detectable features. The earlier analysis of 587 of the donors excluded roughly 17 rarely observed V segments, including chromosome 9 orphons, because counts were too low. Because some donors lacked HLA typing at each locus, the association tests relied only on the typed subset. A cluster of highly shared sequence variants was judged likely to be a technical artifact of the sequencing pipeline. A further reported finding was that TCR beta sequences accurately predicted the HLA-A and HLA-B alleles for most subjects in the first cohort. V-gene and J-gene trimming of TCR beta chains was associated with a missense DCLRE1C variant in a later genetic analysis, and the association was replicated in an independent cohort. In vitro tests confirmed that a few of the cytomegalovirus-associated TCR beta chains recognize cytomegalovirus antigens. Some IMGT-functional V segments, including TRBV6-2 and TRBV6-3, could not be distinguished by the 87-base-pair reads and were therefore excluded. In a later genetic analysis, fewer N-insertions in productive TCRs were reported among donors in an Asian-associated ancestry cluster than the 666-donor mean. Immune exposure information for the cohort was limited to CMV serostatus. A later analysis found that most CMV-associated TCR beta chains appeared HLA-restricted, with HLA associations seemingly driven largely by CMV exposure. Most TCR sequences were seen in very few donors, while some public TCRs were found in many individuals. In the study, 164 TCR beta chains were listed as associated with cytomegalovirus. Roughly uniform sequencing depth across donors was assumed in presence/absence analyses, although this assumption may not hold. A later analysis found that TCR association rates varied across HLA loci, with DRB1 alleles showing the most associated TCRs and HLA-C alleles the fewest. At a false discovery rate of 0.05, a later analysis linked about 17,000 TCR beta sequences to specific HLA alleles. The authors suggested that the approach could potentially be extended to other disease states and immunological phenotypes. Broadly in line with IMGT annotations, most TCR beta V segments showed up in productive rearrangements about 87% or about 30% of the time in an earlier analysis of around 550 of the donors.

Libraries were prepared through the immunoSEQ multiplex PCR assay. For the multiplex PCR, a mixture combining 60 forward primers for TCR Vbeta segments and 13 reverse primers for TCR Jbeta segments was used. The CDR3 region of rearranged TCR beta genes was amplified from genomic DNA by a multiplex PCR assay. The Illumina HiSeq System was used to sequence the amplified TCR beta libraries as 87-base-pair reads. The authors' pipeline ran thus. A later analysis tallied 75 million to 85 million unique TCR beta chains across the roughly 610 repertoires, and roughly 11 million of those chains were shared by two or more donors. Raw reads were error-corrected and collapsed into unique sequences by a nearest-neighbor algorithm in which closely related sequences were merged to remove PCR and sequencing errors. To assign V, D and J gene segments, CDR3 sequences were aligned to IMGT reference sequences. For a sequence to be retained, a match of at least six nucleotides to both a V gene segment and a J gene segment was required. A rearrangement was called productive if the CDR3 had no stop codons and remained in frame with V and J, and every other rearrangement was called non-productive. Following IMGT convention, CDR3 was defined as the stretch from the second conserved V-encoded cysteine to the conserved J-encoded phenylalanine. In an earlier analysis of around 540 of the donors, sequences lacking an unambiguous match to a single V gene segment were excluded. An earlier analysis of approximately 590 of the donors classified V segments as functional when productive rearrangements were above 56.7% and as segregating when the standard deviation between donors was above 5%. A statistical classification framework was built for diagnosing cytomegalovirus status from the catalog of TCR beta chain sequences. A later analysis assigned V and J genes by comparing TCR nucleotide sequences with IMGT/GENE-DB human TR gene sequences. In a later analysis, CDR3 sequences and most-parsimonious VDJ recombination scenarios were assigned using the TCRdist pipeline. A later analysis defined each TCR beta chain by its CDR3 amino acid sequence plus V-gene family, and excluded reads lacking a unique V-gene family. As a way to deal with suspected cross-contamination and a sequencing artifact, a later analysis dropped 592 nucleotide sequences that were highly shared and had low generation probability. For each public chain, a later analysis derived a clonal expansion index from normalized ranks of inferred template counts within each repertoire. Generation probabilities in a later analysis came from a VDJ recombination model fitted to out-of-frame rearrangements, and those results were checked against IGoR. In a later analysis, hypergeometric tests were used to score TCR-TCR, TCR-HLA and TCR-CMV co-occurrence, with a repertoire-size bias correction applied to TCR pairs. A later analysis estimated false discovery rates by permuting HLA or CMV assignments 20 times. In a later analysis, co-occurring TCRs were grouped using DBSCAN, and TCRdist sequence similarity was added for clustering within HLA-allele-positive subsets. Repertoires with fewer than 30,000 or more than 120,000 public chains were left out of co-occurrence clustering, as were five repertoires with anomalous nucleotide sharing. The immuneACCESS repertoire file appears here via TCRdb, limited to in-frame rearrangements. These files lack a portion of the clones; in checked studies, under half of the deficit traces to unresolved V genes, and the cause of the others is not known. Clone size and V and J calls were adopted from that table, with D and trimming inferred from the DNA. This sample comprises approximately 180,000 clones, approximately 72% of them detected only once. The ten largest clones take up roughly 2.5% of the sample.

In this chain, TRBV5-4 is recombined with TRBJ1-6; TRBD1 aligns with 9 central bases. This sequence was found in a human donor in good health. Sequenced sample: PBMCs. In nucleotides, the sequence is TGTGCCAGCAGCTCCCGGACAGGGGATAATTCACCCCTCCACTTT. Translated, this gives CASSSRTGDNSPLHF.